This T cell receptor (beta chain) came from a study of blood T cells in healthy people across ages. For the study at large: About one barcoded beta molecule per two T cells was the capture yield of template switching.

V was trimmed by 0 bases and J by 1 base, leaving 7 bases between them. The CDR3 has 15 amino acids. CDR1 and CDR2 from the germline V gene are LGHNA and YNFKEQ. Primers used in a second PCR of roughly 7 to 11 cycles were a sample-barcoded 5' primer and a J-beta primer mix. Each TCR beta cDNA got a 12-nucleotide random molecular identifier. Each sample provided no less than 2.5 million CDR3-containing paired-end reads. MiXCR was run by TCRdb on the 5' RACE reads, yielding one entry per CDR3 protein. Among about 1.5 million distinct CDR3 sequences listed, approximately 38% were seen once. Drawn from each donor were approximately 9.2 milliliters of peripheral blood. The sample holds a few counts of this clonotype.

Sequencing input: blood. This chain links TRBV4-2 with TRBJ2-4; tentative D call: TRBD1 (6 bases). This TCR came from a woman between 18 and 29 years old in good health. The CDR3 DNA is TGTGCCAGCAGCCAAGAGGGGGCGGCCAAAAACATTCAGTACTTC. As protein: CASSQEGAAKNIQYF.